This entry describes one T cell receptor beta chain. Seattle enrolled patients during active infection and tracked them longitudinally. Per the study methods: Estimates of nucleated cell counts were drawn from the amplification of reference gene primers. Sequencing used immunoSEQ multiplex PCR; TCRdb keeps in-frame clones, though not all of them. D and trimming come from the DNA, and the V and J calls and clone size come from that table. The top ten clones hold less than 15% of a sample with about 280,000 clones, 65% to 90% of them seen once. The data were taken from a study of blood T cell repertoires in COVID-19. Study-level information: Material from acute and convalescent COVID-19 was sourced from the United States, Italy and Spain. The cDNA or gDNA used as material had been derived from T cells, B-cell-depleted T cells, or PBMCs.

The CDR3 consists of 16 residues. The TCR comes from a woman in her sixties or seventies with COVID-19, enrolled during active disease. This sequence joins TRBV21-1 and TRBJ2-7; the D call in the table, TRBD1, was not verified against the DNA. TRBV21-1 is a known pseudogene. The sequenced sample consisted of peripheral blood. For the CDR3, the DNA is TGTGCCAGCAGCAAAATGGTCATTAGAGGGGGAGACGAGCAGTACTTC. Protein product: CASSKMVIRGGDEQYF.